This TCR beta chain was sequenced in a study of blood T cells in healthy people across ages. Through a sample-barcoded 5' primer and a J-beta primer mix, a second PCR was run for roughly 7 to 12 cycles. Paired-end reads containing CDR3 totaled no fewer than 2.5 million for each sample. Via MiXCR, TCRdb re-called the 5' RACE reads, giving one row per CDR3 protein. The profile covers approximately 900,000 distinct CDR3 sequences, with about 48% appearing a single time and roughly an eighth taken by the ten largest. This clonotype was recorded a few times. Its antigen remains unknown. Sample donors were healthy Caucasian individuals that came from Russia, aged 6 to 90. Isolation per sample recovered at least 7 million PBMCs. This CDR3 has 12 amino acids. The germline V gene has CDR1 LGHNA and CDR2 YNFKEQ. Deletions cut 2 bases from V and 7 bases from J, with 6 bases between. Study-level points and caveats: Estimates of diversity drawn from one million T cells were considered underestimates.

Sequencing was done on a sample of blood. This clonotype was obtained from a man aged 25 to 45 in good health. This chain connects TRBV4-2 to TRBJ1-5; perhaps TRBD1 as D (6 bases). The CDR3 loop is CASSQTGQPQHF. The CDR3, as DNA: TGTGCCAGCAGCCAAACAGGGCAGCCCCAGCATTTT.